This T cell receptor beta chain was sequenced during a study of beta chain features in type 1 diabetes (dated by TCRdb to between 2018 and 2020). With respect to the entire study: Mean age, gender distribution, total cell number and subset yield did not differ between patients and healthy donors. In the study, TCRB repertoires of sorted circulating CD4+ T cell subsets from recently diagnosed type 1 diabetes patients were compared with those of matched healthy donors. A total of approximately 100,000,000 sorted cells were examined across all samples, and the number of cells per subset was strongly correlated with RNA yield. Regulatory and stem cell-like memory subsets were isolated from only 8 patients and 8 healthy donors, whereas naive and central memory subsets came from all 30 or so donors. Broad study findings and their caveats: Because cDNA was sequenced instead of genomic DNA, highly expressing activated cells could be over-represented, though the groups showed no difference in activation or CD3 levels. Patients with type 1 diabetes made fewer insertions and deleted more nucleotides at VDJ recombination sites, implying thymic rearrangement abnormalities. Type 1 diabetes patients showed a moderate but significant shortening of TCRB CDR3 length in all four CD4+ subsets. PCR might favor shorter templates, but patient and control samples were amplified and corrected together, so any skew would affect both groups equally. Because the HLA sub-analyses included only small numbers of individuals, any influence of HLA type on TCRB rearrangement was left unresolved. Naive, central memory and regulatory TCRB repertoires appeared more similar among patients than among healthy donors.

V is clipped by 4 bases and J by 2 bases, and the sequence between their germline boundaries is 12 bases long. From cysteine to phenylalanine, the CDR3 is 15 amino acids long. Only CDR3 DNA is held: 45 bases, read in frame from base 1. CDR1 and CDR2, looked up from the germline V gene, are LGHNA and YSLEER. This clone was recorded a few times. Its binding antigen is unknown. Within one base of it there is no much larger clone, and no base qualities were kept. The entire amount of isolated RNA was reverse transcribed using the High Capacity cDNA Reverse Transcription Kit, so the sequenced TCRB transcripts were expressed ones. Deep immunoSEQ sequencing was performed on naive, central memory and regulatory T cell samples, with an average of about 3.6 million total reads per sample. Sorted cells were lysed in RLT buffer and RNA was extracted with DNase-treated RNeasy Micro or Mini kits, depending on cell number. To prevent cross-contamination, each cell subset was processed individually, whereas patient and healthy donor samples were processed jointly. The immunoSEQ multiplex PCR was used to amplify TCRB sequences from cDNA, yielding 87-bp fragments that span the CDR3 region. Sequencing of the amplicons was done on the Illumina HiSeq platform. The original methods were these. Synthetic template baselines were used to correct PCR bias computationally, reads within Hamming distance 2 were collapsed, and singletons that could not be merged were discarded. Reads were aligned against IMGT so that V, D and J genes, CDR3 length and insertions or deletions at six rearrangement sites could be assigned. Within each subset, clonotype counts were normalized to sorted cell number, after which true diversity and Gini coefficients were computed with the tcR R package. The overlap coefficient, calculated on TCRB nucleotide sequences, was used to measure repertoire sharing. In its TCRdb copy, this immuneACCESS table keeps in-frame sequences only and misses some clones. Where compared with another copy, unresolved V genes explain less than half of these, and the others have no known cause. From that table come the V and J calls and clone size; the DNA was used to work out D and trimming. In all, the sample holds about 210,000 clones, and 9.5% to 13% of those were seen once. The ten largest clonotypes hold approximately 1.4% of the sample.

A single peripheral blood draw of approximately 110 mL on average was collected from each donor into heparinised tubes. Using a panel that included CD45RO, CCR7, CD25, CD127, CD95 and CD27, naive, central memory, regulatory and stem cell-like memory CD4+ T cells were sorted on a BD FACSAria II. Purity was above 98% for every sorted population. PBMCs were isolated right away by Lymphoprep density gradient centrifugation and were stained directly, without culture. So that batch effects would be minimized, each experiment stained and sorted samples in pairs, pairing one healthy donor with one patient.

The sequencing input was central memory CD4+ T cells from blood. The chain is encoded by TRBV4-3 joined to TRBJ1-3, and the D gene may be TRBD1, 6 bases matching. The sequence was obtained from a man aged 18 to 35 in good health. The nucleotides are TGCGCCAGCAGCCTAAACAGGGCCCCTGGAAACACCATATATTTT. Translated, it reads CASSLNRAPGNTIYF.